These T cell receptor beta chains were read from a single sample in a study of neurological immune-mediated disorders. TCRdb re-called the 5' RACE reads through MiXCR, storing one row per CDR3 protein. The sample carries 50,000 to 70,000 distinct CDR3 sequences, 10% to 15% recorded once. Sequencing was carried out using PBMCs. These receptors all come from a woman aged 55-69 years with HTLV-1-associated myelopathy (HAM/TSP). CDR3s include the opening cysteine and the closing phenylalanine or tryptophan. D genes are given only for firm matches. Clone size appears in some rows only: once, few, many, or a class for an expanded clone.

>14|many|TRBV10-3|TRBJ1-2|TRBD1
CAISEPDRAYGYTF
TGTGCCATCAGTGAGCCCGACAGGGCCTATGGCTACACCTTC
>16|many|TRBV27|TRBJ1-3|NA
CASSLSLGHSGNTIYF
TGTGCCAGCAGTTTATCCCTGGGGCACTCTGGAAACACCATATATTTT
>15|many|TRBV29-1|TRBJ1-2|NA
CSALPAYYPNYGYTF
TGCAGCGCCCTTCCGGCTTACTACCCTAACTATGGCTACACCTTC
>14|many|TRBV5-1|TRBJ2-2|NA
CASSLFWDTGELFF
TGCGCCAGCAGCTTGTTTTGGGACACCGGGGAGCTGTTTTTT
>15|many|TRBV10-3|TRBJ2-5|TRBD1
CAISVGQGSIETQYF
TGTGCCATCAGCGTAGGACAGGGGAGTATAGAGACCCAGTACTTC
>14|many|TRBV28|TRBJ2-7|TRBD2
CASSFLAGAGEQYF
TGTGCCAGCAGTTTCCTAGCTGGAGCGGGGGAGCAGTACTTC
>14|NA|TRBV7-2|TRBJ2-3|NA
CASSPGSGLPTQYF
TGTGCCAGCAGCCCCGGGTCGGGACTCCCCACGCAGTATTTT
>15|many|TRBV5-5|TRBJ1-2|TRBD1
CASSPRWTGENGYTF
TGTGCCAGCAGCCCCAGGTGGACAGGGGAGAATGGCTACACCTTC
>15|many|TRBV12-3/TRBV12-4|TRBJ2-1|NA
CASSFYRSSYNEQFF
TGTGCCAGCAGTTTCTATCGGAGCTCCTACAATGAGCAGTTCTTC
>15|many|TRBV5-5|TRBJ2-1|TRBD1
CASSFRTGAYNEQFF
TGTGCCAGCAGCTTTCGGACAGGCGCTTACAATGAGCAGTTCTTC
>14|many|TRBV5-1|TRBJ1-4|NA
CASSLRHPIEKLFF
TGCGCCAGCAGCTTGAGACATCCCATCGAAAAACTGTTTTTT
>16|many|TRBV5-1|TRBJ1-1|NA
CASSPTGILRGTEAFF
TGCGCCAGCAGCCCGACAGGCATCCTACGGGGCACTGAAGCTTTCTTT
>14|many|TRBV7-9|TRBJ2-3|NA
CASSPDRTTDTQYF
TGTGCCAGCAGCCCGGACCGGACCACAGATACGCAGTATTTT
>16|many|TRBV6-1|TRBJ1-1|NA
CASSVQGGDGGTEAFF
TGTGCCAGCAGTGTCCAGGGAGGTGATGGTGGCACTGAAGCTTTCTTT
>15|many|TRBV10-3|TRBJ2-2|TRBD1
CAISTDRGLTGELFF
TGTGCCATCAGTACCGACAGGGGGCTCACCGGGGAGCTGTTTTTT
>14|NA|TRBV10-3|TRBJ2-2|NA
CAISEGWNTGELFF
TGTGCCATCAGTGAGGGGTGGAACACCGGGGAGCTGTTTTTT
>16|few|TRBV29-1|TRBJ2-7|TRBD2
CSVEGRQGLAGGTQYF
TGCAGCGTTGAGGGACGGCAGGGACTAGCGGGAGGTACGCAGTACTTC
>15|many|TRBV5-1|TRBJ2-7|TRBD2
CASSLTSGSGYEQYF
TGCGCCAGCAGCTTAACTAGCGGGAGTGGGTACGAGCAGTACTTC
>16|many|TRBV7-9|TRBJ1-5|TRBD1
CASSGGQGMNNQPQHF
TGTGCCAGCAGCGGAGGACAGGGTATGAACAATCAGCCCCAGCATTTT
>15|many|TRBV2|TRBJ1-5|NA
CASSPTGYGNQPQHF
TGTGCCAGCAGTCCTACAGGGTATGGCAATCAGCCCCAGCATTTT
>14|many|TRBV15|TRBJ2-3|NA
CATSTRQGTDTQYF
TGTGCCACCAGCACCCGACAGGGCACAGATACGCAGTATTTT
>14|many|TRBV10-1|TRBJ2-2|NA
CASSDERNTGELFF
TGCGCCAGCAGTGATGAGCGGAACACCGGGGAGCTGTTTTTT
>18|NA|TRBV4-1|TRBJ2-3|TRBD2
CASSQALAGVGGTDTQYF
TGCGCCAGCAGCCAAGCCTTAGCGGGAGTAGGCGGCACAGATACGCAGTATTTT
>13|many|TRBV5-1|TRBJ2-2|NA
CASSPRGSGELFF
TGCGCCAGCAGCCCGAGGGGATCCGGGGAGCTGTTTTTT
>16|many|TRBV28|TRBJ2-7|TRBD1
CASSPGGGQVLYEQYF
TGTGCCAGCAGCCCCGGTGGGGGACAGGTCCTTTACGAGCAGTACTTC
>16|many|TRBV9|TRBJ2-3|TRBD2
CASSVGLARVTDTQYF
TGTGCCAGCAGCGTAGGACTAGCTAGGGTAACAGATACGCAGTATTTT
>17|few|TRBV6-5|TRBJ2-1|NA
CANSSSRTASSYNEQFF
TGTGCCAACAGTTCCAGCCGGACGGCTAGCTCCTACAATGAGCAGTTCTTC
>17|many|TRBV24-1|TRBJ2-3|TRBD1
CATSDSEGGAGTDTQYF
TGTGCCACCAGTGACTCCGAAGGGGGCGCGGGCACAGATACGCAGTATTTT
>14|NA|TRBV7-9|TRBJ1-1|TRBD1
CASSLGQGHSEAFF
TGTGCCAGCAGCTTGGGACAGGGCCACAGTGAAGCTTTCTTT
>16|many|TRBV7-9|TRBJ2-2|NA
CASSLGQTSNTGELFF
TGTGCCAGCAGCTTAGGGCAGACCTCGAACACCGGGGAGCTGTTTTTT
>13|many|TRBV20-1|TRBJ2-7|TRBD2
CSALYPGTTEQYF
TGCAGTGCTTTATACCCCGGGACTACCGAGCAGTACTTC
>12|many|TRBV12-3/TRBV12-4|TRBJ1-1|NA
CASSGTSTEAFF
TGTGCCAGCAGTGGGACCTCCACTGAAGCTTTCTTT
>14|many|TRBV5-1|TRBJ1-1|NA
CASSPRTVNTEAFF
TGCGCCAGCAGCCCTCGGACAGTTAACACTGAAGCTTTCTTT
>14|many|TRBV12-3/TRBV12-4|TRBJ1-1|NA
CASSLNYRNTEAFF
TGTGCCAGCAGTTTAAATTACAGGAACACTGAAGCTTTCTTT
>15|many|TRBV20-1|TRBJ2-3|TRBD2
CSARAGGRSTDTQYF
TGCAGTGCTAGGGCGGGAGGGCGGAGCACAGATACGCAGTATTTT
>12|few|TRBV6-1|TRBJ2-3|NA
CASSETRYTQYF
TGTGCCAGCAGTGAAACCCGGTATACGCAGTATTTT
>9|many|TRBV29-1|TRBJ2-1|NA
CSVDREQFF
TGCAGCGTTGACCGGGAGCAGTTCTTC
>13|many|TRBV6-6|TRBJ2-7|NA
CASSSPQGNEQYF
TGTGCCAGCAGTTCACCTCAGGGAAACGAGCAGTACTTC
>15|medium-sized|TRBV27|TRBJ2-7|NA
CASGINQQGSYEQYF
TGTGCCAGCGGAATCAATCAACAGGGTTCCTACGAGCAGTACTTC
>16|many|TRBV5-1|TRBJ2-1|TRBD1
CASSLVGQGVGNEQFF
TGCGCCAGCAGCTTGGTGGGACAGGGAGTGGGAAATGAGCAGTTCTTC
>17|many|TRBV11-2|TRBJ2-5|TRBD2
CASSFETSGRFLQTQYF
TGTGCCAGCAGCTTCGAGACTAGCGGGAGATTCTTGCAGACCCAGTACTTC
>13|many|TRBV5-1|TRBJ2-3|NA
CASSSKSTDTQYF
TGCGCCAGCAGCTCTAAGAGCACAGATACGCAGTATTTT
>16|many|TRBV5-1|TRBJ1-3|NA
CASSLAGGISGNTIYF
TGCGCCAGCAGCTTGGCCGGGGGAATCTCTGGAAACACCATATATTTT
>14|many|TRBV5-1|TRBJ2-7|NA
CASARDPTSYEQYF
TGCGCCAGCGCCCGGGATCCAACCTCCTACGAGCAGTACTTC
>14|many|TRBV12-3/TRBV12-4|TRBJ2-7|NA
CASSLPPESYEQYF
TGTGCCAGCAGTTTACCACCAGAATCCTACGAGCAGTACTTC
>13|many|TRBV10-2|TRBJ2-3|NA
CASRATGSDTQYF
TGCGCCAGCAGAGCTACCGGGTCAGATACGCAGTATTTT
>15|many|TRBV20-1|TRBJ1-6|TRBD1
CSARVQGQDGSPLHF
TGCAGTGCTAGAGTACAGGGGCAAGATGGTTCACCCCTCCACTTT
>15|many|TRBV9|TRBJ2-5|TRBD2
CASSIGLAGKTTQYF
TGTGCCAGCAGCATCGGACTAGCGGGGAAGACGACCCAGTACTTC
>15|many|TRBV7-2|TRBJ1-3|NA
CASSLDRGPGNTIYF
TGTGCCAGCAGCTTAGACCGGGGGCCCGGAAACACCATATATTTT
>17|many|TRBV9|TRBJ1-2|NA
CASSVELGLASDYGYTF
TGTGCCAGCAGCGTAGAGTTAGGGTTGGCCTCGGACTATGGCTACACCTTC
>15|many|TRBV20-1|TRBJ1-4|TRBD1
CSARAFQGAGEKLFF
TGCAGTGCTAGAGCATTTCAGGGGGCAGGTGAAAAACTGTTTTTT
>11|few|TRBV20-1|TRBJ2-4|NA
CSVGQENIQYF
TGCAGTGTAGGCCAAGAAAACATTCAGTACTTC
>13|many|TRBV5-1|TRBJ1-1|TRBD1
CASSSTGDTEAFF
TGCGCCAGCAGCTCCACAGGGGACACTGAAGCTTTCTTT
>11|NA|TRBV12-3/TRBV12-4|TRBJ2-1|NA
CASSQGPEQFF
TGTGCCAGCAGTCAAGGGCCTGAGCAGTTCTTC
>12|many|TRBV5-1|TRBJ1-2|TRBD1
CASSLEGTVYTF
TGCGCCAGCAGCTTGGAGGGGACAGTCTACACCTTC